This T cell receptor (beta chain) was obtained from a study of T-cell memory formation after mild COVID-19. About the study: For the most part, TCR clusters were specific to one donor. General study findings and limits: Pre-infection memory contained some responding clones, which suggested that cross-reactive memory had joined. Of the contracting clones, CD4+ ones lay mainly in CM and EM, and CD8+ ones in EMRA.

Employing constant-segment primers, 5'RACE generated TCR alpha and TCR beta cDNA libraries bearing sample barcodes and UMIs. TCRdb independently ran MiXCR on the 5' RACE reads; one entry per CDR3 protein. This sample yields tens of thousands of distinct CDR3 sequences, of which roughly 21% are seen a single time; 1.5% belongs to the top ten. The V end was cut by 7 bases, the J end by 5 bases, with 20 bases between. Germline V gives CDR1 SQVTM, CDR2 ANQGSEA. The CDR3 length is 14 residues. In this sample, this clonotype turned up a few times. Its antigen remains unidentified. This TCR derives from an adult who had mild COVID-19 (a few samples of this study predate the infection). Cell type and time point are not known. The genes are TRBV29-1 and TRBJ2-5; D possibly corresponds to TRBD2 (5 bases). The sequenced sample consisted of PBMCs or a T cell subset sorted from them (not recorded which). This CDR3 reads CSARRESGGETQYF. DNA of the CDR3: TGCAGCGCTCGGAGAGAGAGCGGTGGGGAGACCCAGTACTTC.